These 31 T cell receptor beta chains were all obtained from the same sample, sequenced in a study of blood T cell repertoires in COVID-19. The table came from immunoSEQ multiplex PCR; TCRdb's copy has only in-frame clones and leaves some out. The data show some 380,000 clones, nearly 90% seen once. Sequenced: PBMCs or T cells enriched from blood (not recorded which). These receptors were taken from a middle-aged woman with acute COVID-19.

J is TRBJ2-3 and V is TRBV19, with 13 bases matching TRBD2. From germline, CDR1 is LNHDA and CDR2 SQIVND (reference sequence). V lost 9 bases and J lost 4; bases outside the gene matches: 16. The CDR3 consists of 18 residues. The CDR3 region has the DNA TGTGCCAGCGCCGGACTAGCGGGGGAGTCACGGCGTCCAGATACGCAGTATTTT. Protein product: CASAGLAGESRRPDTQYF. The whole variable domain, filled in from reference TRBV19 and TRBJ2-3, reads DGGITQSPKYLFRKEGQNVTLSCEQNLNHDAMYWYRQDPGQGLRLIYYSQIVNDFQKGDIAEGYSVSREKKESFPLTVTSAQKNPTAFYLCASAGLAGESRRPDTQYFGPGTRLTVL.

This clone turned up a few times. The chain links TRBV9 to TRBJ1-1; D remains unclear. The CDR3 consists of 13 residues. Germline V gives CDR1 SGDLS, CDR2 YYNGEE. The V gene lost 0 bases and the J gene lost 3 bases, with 6 bases spanning the gap. The CDR3 bases are TGTGCCAGCAGCGTAGGCCAGGACACTGAAGCTTTCTTT. This gives the protein CASSVGQDTEAFF.

DNA for the CDR3: TGTGCCAGCAGCTTCTCAGGGTCCCACGAGCAGTACTTC. Encoded protein: CASSFSGSHEQYF. This chain uses TRBV5-4 with TRBJ2-7; tentative D call: TRBD1 (5 bases). This CDR3 region has 13 residues. V shed 2 bases and J shed 5 bases, with 11 bases lying between them. Germline lookup yields CDR1 SGHNT and CDR2 YYREEE (reference sequence).

This clone was observed a single time. V and J are TRBV25-1 and TRBJ1-2; the D gene is possibly TRBD1 (5 bases). Germline-derived CDR1 and CDR2 are MGHDK and SYGVNS. The CDR3 spans 15 residues. V was pared by 6 bases and J by 4 bases, with 18 bases between. The DNA of the CDR3 is TGTGCCAGCAGGGGCGGGAGACGGGGCTTCTATGGCTACACCTTC. It translates to CASRGGRRGFYGYTF.

The V and J genes are TRBV5-1 and TRBJ1-2, with no clear D. The V end was cut by 0 bases, the J end by 0 bases, with 12 bases between. CDR1 SGHRS and CDR2 YFSETQ come from the germline V gene. The CDR3 spans 16 residues. The DNA of the CDR3 is TGCGCCAGCAGCTTGGCCAGTCCGATTACTAACTATGGCTACACCTTC. It translates to CASSLASPITNYGYTF.

The rearrangement uses TRBV6-5 and TRBJ2-7; 13 bases align to TRBD2. J lost 4 bases, V lost 5 bases, and 2 bases had no gene match. The germline gives CDR1 MNHEY, CDR2 SVGAGI. CDR3 size: 14 residues. The CDR3 sequence: CASSRTSGGYEQYF. DNA of the CDR3: TGTGCCAGCAGTCGGACTAGCGGGGGATACGAGCAGTACTTC.

V gene TRBV11-2 combines with J gene TRBJ1-1, with TRBD1 matching over 9 bases. This CDR3 comprises 15 residues. V was pared by 4 bases and J by 2 bases, with 5 bases of the junction left unmatched. CDR1 is SGHAT and CDR2 is FQNNGV in the germline V gene. In DNA form, the CDR3 reads TGTGCCAGCAGCTACGGACAGGGGATAAACACTGAAGCTTTCTTT. Amino acids: CASSYGQGINTEAFF.

The chain has TRBV5-5 and TRBJ2-3; TRBD1 matches 11 bases. The J segment lost 5 bases and the V segment lost 4 bases, leaving 9 bases of the junction unmatched. The CDR3 is made up of 16 amino acids. From germline, CDR1 is SGHKS and CDR2 YYEKEE (reference sequence). In DNA form, the CDR3 reads TGTGCCAGCAGCCCTTACGGGGGGACAGGGGGAGATACGCAGTATTTT. Translated, it gives CASSPYGGTGGDTQYF.

The chain employs TRBV6-2 or TRBV6-3 and TRBJ1-1; 9 bases are shared with TRBD1. Germline CDR1 reads MNHEY; CDR2 reads SVGEGT. The J segment lost 6 bases and the V segment lost 5 bases, leaving 7 bases of the junction unmatched. The CDR3 runs 14 residues. The CDR3 bases are TGTGCCAGCAGTGGATTGACAGGGGGGCCTGAAGCTTTCTTT. It is translated as CASSGLTGGPEAFF.

The V gene is TRBV20-1, the J gene TRBJ1-6, with D hard to call. Germline V gene sequence: CDR1 DFQATT, CDR2 SNEGSKA (reference sequence). This CDR3 region has 13 residues. Trimming cost V 3 bases and J 6 bases, with 9 bases left between them. The CDR3 bases are TGCAGTGCTAGTACAGACGGTAATTCACCCCTCCACTTT. This gives the protein CSASTDGNSPLHF.

The chain carries TRBV2 and TRBJ2-3, with 7 bases fitting TRBD2. Germline CDR1 SNHLY, CDR2 FYNNEI. The CDR3 loop spans 13 amino acids. The V and J ends lost 6 bases and 6 bases, in that order; junction bases with no gene match: 6. The CDR3 region has the DNA TGTGCCAGCAGAGTAGGTAGCGGGGATACGCAGTATTTT. This translates into CASRVGSGDTQYF.

The chain uses TRBV7-7 and TRBJ2-5; 9 bases line up with TRBD1. This CDR3 has 15 amino acids. Germline lookup yields CDR1 SSHAT and CDR2 FNYEAQ (reference sequence). J was trimmed by 9 bases and V by 3 bases; bases with no gene match: 11. The CDR3 loop is CASSFGTGMGEPQYF. CDR3 sequence (DNA): TGTGCCAGCAGCTTTGGGACAGGGATGGGGGAGCCCCAGTACTTC.

This chain uses TRBV19 with TRBJ1-1; perhaps TRBD1 as D (6 bases). The CDR3 contains 14 residues. Trimming took off 6 bases at V and 3 bases at J, with 14 bases between the two ends. CDR1 is LNHDA and CDR2 is SQIVND in the germline V gene (reference sequence). In DNA form, the CDR3 reads TGTGCCAGTAGCTTACAGGGTTTGGACACTGAAGCTTTCTTT. Translated: CASSLQGLDTEAFF.

The chain links TRBV15 to TRBJ1-5; no clear D gene. CDR1 is LNHNV, CDR2 YYDKDF, per germline (reference sequence). The ends were cut back, 0 bases at V and 2 bases at J, with 8 bases in the middle. The CDR3 length is 15 residues. This CDR3 is CATSRDQVGNQPQHF. The CDR3 bases are TGTGCCACCAGCAGAGATCAGGTCGGCAATCAGCCCCAGCATTTT.

This chain links TRBV7-9 with TRBJ1-5, with D perhaps matching TRBD1 (5 bases). Germline V gene data show CDR1 as SEHNR and CDR2 as FQNEAQ (reference sequence). CDR3 length: 14 residues. With 5 bases removed from V and 7 bases from J, the gap between germline ends came to 15 bases. The CDR3 spells CASSQPGLRQPQHF. The CDR3, as DNA: TGTGCCAGCAGCCAACCAGGGCTCAGGCAGCCCCAGCATTTT.

As concerns this clone: The DNA is left out, because the CDR3 cannot be placed on it with certainty; the CDR3 is given as TCRdb lists it. This chain joins TRBV6-6 and TRBJ2-2; the table gives TRBD2 as D, unverified against the DNA. Germline loops: CDR1 MNHNY, CDR2 SVGAGI (reference sequence). Termini included, the CDR3 measures 16 amino acids. This chain's CDR3 is CASLRFGGVHTGELFF.

The chain couples TRBV5-1 to TRBJ2-7, with 7 bases lining up with TRBD2. Germline lookup yields CDR1 SGHRS and CDR2 YFSETQ. J lost 7 bases, V lost 0 bases, and 7 bases had no gene match. The CDR3 contains 14 residues. The CDR3 sequence: CASSLDSGVGEQYF. The CDR3 DNA reads TGCGCCAGCAGCTTGGACAGCGGGGTTGGTGAGCAGTACTTC.

V usage is TRBV27 and J usage is TRBJ1-5, with a tentative D call TRBD1 (6 bases). The germline CDR1 and CDR2 sequences are MNHEY and SMNVEV (reference sequence). This CDR3 region has 16 residues. V was cut by 3 bases and J by 2 bases, with 14 bases left in between. The CDR3 protein is CASSFHGTTGNQPQHF. In nucleotides, the CDR3 is TGTGCCAGCAGTTTCCACGGGACAACCGGCAATCAGCCCCAGCATTTT.

The chain combines TRBV7-9 with TRBJ2-7, with 7 positions matching TRBD2. This CDR3 is built from 13 residues. Germline V gives CDR1 SEHNR, CDR2 FQNEAQ (reference sequence). Trimming at V came to 6 bases and at J to 1 base, leaving 3 bases not matched to a gene. CDR3 sequence (DNA): TGTGCCAGCAGGGCGGGGGAGTCCTACGAGCAGTACTTC. Residues: CASRAGESYEQYF.

The chain has TRBV6-1 and TRBJ1-3; D might be TRBD1 (6 bases). The V end lost 5 bases, the J end lost 4 bases, and 12 bases lay between the germline ends. The germline CDR1 and CDR2 sequences are MNHNS and SASEGT. This CDR3 is 14 amino acids long. The CDR3 coding sequence is TGTGCCAGCAGTAGGGGGGGGATCGGAAACACCATATATTTT. It is translated as CASSRGGIGNTIYF.

The V call is TRBV18, the J call TRBJ2-4; the D is unclear. The CDR3 runs 17 residues. Deletions cut 0 bases from V and 0 bases from J, with 12 bases between. Looked up from germline, CDR1 is KGHSH and CDR2 is LQKENI. Here the CDR3 reads CASSPPLRILAKNIQYF. DNA for the CDR3: TGTGCCAGCTCACCACCGCTGCGGATACTAGCCAAAAACATTCAGTACTTC.

The genes are TRBV12-3 or TRBV12-4 and TRBJ1-2, with 7 bases identical to TRBD1. The trim removed 5 bases at V and 7 bases at J, leaving 7 bases unmatched. This CDR3 region has 13 residues. CDR3 nucleotides: TGTGCCAGCAGTCCCGGGACAGCTCCTGGCTACACCTTC. Translating gives CASSPGTAPGYTF.

The V call is TRBV21-1, the J call TRBJ1-2; the table's D call, TRBD1, has no DNA check behind it. TRBV21-1 is deemed a pseudogene. The CDR3 consists of 17 residues. CDR3 sequence (DNA): TGTGCCAGCAGCAAAGAGGAGACACAGGGGGCGGTCTATGGCTACACCTTC. This gives the protein CASSKEETQGAVYGYTF.

V is TRBV5-1 and J is TRBJ2-6; unclear D gene. The CDR3 is 15 amino acids. Trimming removed 0 bases from V and 2 bases from J, with 6 bases in between. Germline loops: CDR1 SGHRS, CDR2 YFSETQ. The DNA of the CDR3 is TGCGCCAGCAGCTTGGGAGAAACTGGGGCCAACGTCCTGACTTTC. Protein sequence: CASSLGETGANVLTF.

The chain joins TRBV2 to TRBJ1-1, with D maybe TRBD1 (5 bases). The V gene's germline CDR1 is SNHLY and CDR2 FYNNEI. The length of the CDR3 is 14 residues. Trimming left V 1 base short and J 7 bases short, with 13 bases between. Written as DNA, the CDR3 is TGTGCCAGCAGTGAAGGATCCAGGGCGGATGAAGCTTTCTTT. It yields the protein CASSEGSRADEAFF.

The chain uses TRBV6-5 and TRBJ1-4; tentatively, D is TRBD1 (5 bases). Germline lookup yields CDR1 MNHEY and CDR2 SVGAGI. The V gene lost 6 bases and the J gene lost 0 bases, with 11 bases spanning the gap. The CDR3 length is 15 residues. The CDR3 DNA reads as TGTGCCAGCAGGGTCGACAGTTCAACTAATGAAAAACTGTTTTTT. Protein: CASRVDSSTNEKLFF.

This sequence joins TRBV6-5 and TRBJ2-2, with 8 nucleotides matching TRBD1. Trimming cost V 10 bases and J 8 bases; bases outside gene matches: 9. CDR3 length: 13 amino acids. In germline, CDR1 is MNHEY, CDR2 SVGAGI. CDR3: CATILQGEGELFF. CDR3 nucleotides: TGTGCCACCATATTACAGGGGGAAGGGGAGCTGTTTTTT.

This clone appeared a single time. The chain is built from TRBV19 and TRBJ1-2; 8 bases agree with TRBD1. The CDR3 sequence is 15 residues long. With V trimmed by 3 bases and J by 4 bases, 7 bases remained unmatched. Per germline, CDR1 LNHDA and CDR2 SQIVND (reference sequence). CDR3 residues: CASSISTGATYGYTF. The CDR3 nucleotides read TGTGCCAGTAGTATCTCGACAGGGGCGACCTATGGCTACACCTTC.

J is TRBJ2-4 and V is TRBV4-1; 11 bases align to TRBD2. Germline V gives CDR1 MGHRA, CDR2 YSYEKL. V gave up 3 bases and J gave up 5 bases; unmatched junction bases: 9. The CDR3 is 17 amino acids. CDR3 sequence reads: CASSQSYVAGGQNIQYF. DNA of the CDR3: TGCGCCAGCAGCCAGTCCTATGTAGCGGGGGGGCAAAACATTCAGTACTTC.

J is TRBJ1-1 and V is TRBV27; no firm D call. Germline V lookup: CDR1 MNHEY, CDR2 SMNVEV (reference sequence). This CDR3 spans 15 amino acids. Trimming pared 2 bases from V and 0 bases from J, leaving 10 bases between. CDR3: CASSLNSNMNTEAFF. The DNA for the CDR3 is TGTGCCAGCAGTTTAAACAGCAACATGAACACTGAAGCTTTCTTT.

This clone has a single count. The rearrangement links TRBV5-1 to TRBJ1-5; 9 bases are a match to TRBD1. The CDR3 is made up of 14 amino acids. Germline CDR1 and CDR2: SGHRS and YFSETQ. The V and J ends lost 3 bases and 7 bases, in that order; junction bases with no gene match: 5. CDR3 amino acids: CASSSTGGSQPQHF. The CDR3 bases are TGCGCCAGCAGCTCCACAGGGGGCAGCCAGCCCCAGCATTTT. Looking up the rest from reference TRBV5-1 and TRBJ1-5 gives the full variable domain: KAGVTQTPRYLIKTRGQQVTLSCSPISGHRSVSWYQQTPGQGLQFLFEYFSETQRNKGNFPGRFSGRQFSNSRSEMNVSTLELGDSALYLCASSSTGGSQPQHFGDGTRLSIL.